The 5 T cell receptor beta chains presented below share a single source sample, sequenced in a study of blood T cell repertoires in COVID-19. Sequenced by immunoSEQ multiplex PCR; TCRdb stores in-frame clones only, minus some. The data hold approximately 91,000 clones, with over 60% observed a single time. Sequenced sample: peripheral blood. The source is a man aged 65 to 79 with acute or convalescent COVID-19.

There are a few counts of this clone. The genes are TRBV5-1 and TRBJ2-5; maybe TRBD2 (7 bases). The CDR3 spans 14 residues. V lost 4 bases to trimming and J lost 5 bases, with 15 bases between them. Germline V CDR1 and CDR2: SGHRS, YFSETQ. The DNA for the CDR3 is TGCGCCAGCAGCCCGAGACCGGGGGGCGAGACCCAGTACTTC. It yields the protein CASSPRPGGETQYF.

CDR3 sequence (DNA): TGTGCCAGCAGCTTAGTACGGTCGCTGTCAACTGAAGCTTTCTTT. It encodes CASSLVRSLSTEAFF. The chain recombines TRBV7-2 with TRBJ1-1, with D uncertain. Looked up from germline, CDR1 is SGHTA and CDR2 is FQGNSA. This CDR3 contains 15 residues. V was trimmed by 1 base and J by 5 bases, leaving 14 bases between them.

The chain joins TRBV7-2 to TRBJ1-1; 9 nucleotides align to TRBD1. The CDR3 sequence is 13 residues long. Germline lookup yields CDR1 SGHTA and CDR2 FQGNSA. The J segment lost 3 bases and the V segment lost 4 bases, leaving 0 bases of the junction unmatched. The CDR3, as DNA: TGTGCCAGCAGCTGGACAGGGGACACTGAAGCTTTCTTT. Translating gives CASSWTGDTEAFF. Full variable domain (remainder filled in from reference TRBV7-2 and TRBJ1-1): GAGVSQSPSNKVTEKGKDVELRCDPISGHTALYWYRQSLGQGLEFLIYFQGNSAPDKSGLPSDRFSAERTGGSVSTLTIQRTQQEDSAVYLCASSWTGDTEAFFGQGTRLTVV.

J is TRBJ1-1 and V is TRBV29-1; no clear D. The CDR3 has 12 residues. Germline-derived CDR1 and CDR2 are SQVTM and ANQGSEA. V gave up 5 bases and J gave up 4 bases, with 11 bases separating them. This chain's CDR3 is CSVLTTFTEAFF. CDR3 coding DNA: TGCAGCGTTCTAACTACCTTCACTGAAGCTTTCTTT.

The rearrangement links TRBV9 to TRBJ2-1; 16 nucleotides agree with TRBD2. CDR3 size: 16 residues. Losses at the gene ends were 0 bases for V and 10 bases for J; bases not matched to a gene: 4. CDR1 is SGDLS, CDR2 YYNGEE, per germline. Written as DNA, the CDR3 is TGTGCCAGCAGCGTAGCGGGACTAGCGGGAGGGCCGGAGCAGTTCTTC. Its translation is CASSVAGLAGGPEQFF.